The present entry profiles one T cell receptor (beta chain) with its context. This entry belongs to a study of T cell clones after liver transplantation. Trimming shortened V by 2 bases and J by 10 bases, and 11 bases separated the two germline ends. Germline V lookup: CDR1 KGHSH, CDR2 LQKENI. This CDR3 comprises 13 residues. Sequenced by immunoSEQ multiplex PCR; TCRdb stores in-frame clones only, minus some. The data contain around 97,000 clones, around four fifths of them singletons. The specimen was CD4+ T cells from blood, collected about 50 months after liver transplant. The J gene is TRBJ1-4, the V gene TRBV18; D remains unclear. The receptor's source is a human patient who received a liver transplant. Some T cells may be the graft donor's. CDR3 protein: CASSPEAFGKLFF. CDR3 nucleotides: TGTGCCAGCTCACCAGAGGCTTTTGGAAAACTGTTTTTT.